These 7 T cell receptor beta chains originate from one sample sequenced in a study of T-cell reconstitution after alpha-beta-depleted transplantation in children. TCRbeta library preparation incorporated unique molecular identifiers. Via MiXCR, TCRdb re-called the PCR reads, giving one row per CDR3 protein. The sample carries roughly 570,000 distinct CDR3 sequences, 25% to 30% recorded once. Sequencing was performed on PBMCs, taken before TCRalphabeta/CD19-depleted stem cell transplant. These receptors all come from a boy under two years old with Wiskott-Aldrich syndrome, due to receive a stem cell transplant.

The DNA for the CDR3 is TGCGCCAGCAGCGCCCGGGGGCCGGGGACCGGGGAGCTGTTTTTT. Its protein is CASSARGPGTGELFF. The chain carries TRBV5-1 and TRBJ2-2; the D call may be TRBD1 or TRBD2 (6 bases each). The CDR3 spans 15 residues. Germline CDR1 SGHRS, CDR2 YFSETQ. The V and J ends lost 4 bases and 5 bases respectively, with 15 bases between them.

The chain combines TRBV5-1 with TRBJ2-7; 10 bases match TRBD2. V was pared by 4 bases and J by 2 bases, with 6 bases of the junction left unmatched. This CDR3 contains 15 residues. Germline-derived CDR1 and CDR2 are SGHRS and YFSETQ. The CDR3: CASSRNSGRTYEQYF. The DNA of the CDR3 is TGCGCCAGCAGCCGCAATAGCGGGAGGACCTACGAGCAGTACTTC.

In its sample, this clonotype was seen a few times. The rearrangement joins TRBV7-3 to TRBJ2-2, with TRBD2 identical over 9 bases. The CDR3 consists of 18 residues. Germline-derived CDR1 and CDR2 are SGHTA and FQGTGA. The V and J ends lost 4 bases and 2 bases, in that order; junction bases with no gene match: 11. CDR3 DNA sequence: TGTGCCAGCAGCTCCTCTCCGGGCGGGAGGGCCAACACCGGGGAGCTGTTTTTT. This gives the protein CASSSSPGGRANTGELFF.

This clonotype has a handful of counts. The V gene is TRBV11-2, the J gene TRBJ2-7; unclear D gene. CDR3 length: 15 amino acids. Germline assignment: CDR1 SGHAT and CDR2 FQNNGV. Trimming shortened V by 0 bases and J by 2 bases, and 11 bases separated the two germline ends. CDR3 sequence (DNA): TGTGCCAGCAGCTTAGACGGAAGGAGCCCCTACGAGCAGTACTTC. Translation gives CASSLDGRSPYEQYF. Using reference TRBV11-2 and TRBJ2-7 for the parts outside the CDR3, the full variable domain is EAGVAQSPRYKIIEKRQSVAFWCNPISGHATLYWYQQILGQGPKLLIQFQNNGVVDDSQLPKDRFSAERLKGVDSTLKIQPAKLEDSAVYLCASSLDGRSPYEQYFGPGTRLTVT.

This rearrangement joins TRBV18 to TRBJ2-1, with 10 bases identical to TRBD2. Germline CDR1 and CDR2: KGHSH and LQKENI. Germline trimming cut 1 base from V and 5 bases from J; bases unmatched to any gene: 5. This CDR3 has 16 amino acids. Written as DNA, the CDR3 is TGTGCCAGCTCACCACTCGGGACTAGCGTTAACAATGAGCAGTTCTTC. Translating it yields CASSPLGTSVNNEQFF.

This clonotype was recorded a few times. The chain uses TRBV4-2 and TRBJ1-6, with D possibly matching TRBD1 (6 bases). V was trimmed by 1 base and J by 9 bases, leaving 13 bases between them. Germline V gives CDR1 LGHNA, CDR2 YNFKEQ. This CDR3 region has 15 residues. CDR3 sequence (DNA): TGTGCCAGCAGCCAAGGGGAGGGGGTGGTTTCACCCCTCCACTTT. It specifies CASSQGEGVVSPLHF.

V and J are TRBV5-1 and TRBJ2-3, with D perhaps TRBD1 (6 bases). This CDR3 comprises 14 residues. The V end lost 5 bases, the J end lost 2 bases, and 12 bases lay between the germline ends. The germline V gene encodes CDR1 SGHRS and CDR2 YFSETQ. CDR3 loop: CASRAGTNTDTQYF. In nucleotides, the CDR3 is TGCGCCAGCAGAGCCGGGACAAACACAGATACGCAGTATTTT. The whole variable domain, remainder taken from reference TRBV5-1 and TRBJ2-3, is KAGVTQTPRYLIKTRGQQVTLSCSPISGHRSVSWYQQTPGQGLQFLFEYFSETQRNKGNFPGRFSGRQFSNSRSEMNVSTLELGDSALYLCASRAGTNTDTQYFGPGTRLTVL.